This is a list of T cell receptor beta chains from one sample in a study of cytomegalovirus exposure and HLA in healthy donors. The assay was immunoSEQ multiplex PCR, and TCRdb's table has in-frame clones only and misses some. The repertoire includes some 150,000 clones, almost 85% of them detected once, and 5% to 6.5% sits in the top ten. Sequenced input: PBMCs. These receptors originate from a man aged 25-40 years in good health and CMV-seropositive. CDR3s include the opening cysteine and the closing phenylalanine or tryptophan. The order of the fields is J gene, D gene, V gene, CDR3 protein. The D gene is left open where the match is weak.

TRBJ1-6,TRBD1,TRBV10-3,CAISERGQPLHF
TRBJ2-7,TRBD1,TRBV6-5,CASSYKTGGNEQYF
TRBJ2-2,.,TRBV15,CATSSTLLSGSNTGELFF
TRBJ2-7,TRBD2,TRBV7-2,CASSLAGLAGVREQYF
TRBJ1-2,.,TRBV5-5,CASSLTTNYGYTF
TRBJ2-2,.,TRBV9,CASRTQGTGELFF
.,TRBD1,TRBV28,CASSLPGQGSYEQYF
TRBJ1-4,.,TRBV2,CASIAGRYEKLFF
TRBJ2-3,TRBD2,TRBV7-2,CASSFRGGSSTDTQYF
TRBJ2-5,TRBD2,TRBV7-7,CASSGTSGAQETQYF
TRBJ2-7,TRBD2,TRBV27,CASSGIAGGLSSYEQYF
TRBJ1-4,.,TRBV5-5,CASSRDTDEKLFF
TRBJ2-3,TRBD2,TRBV28,CASSPTRLAGGPTDTQYF
TRBJ2-7,TRBD1,TRBV28,CASSYRGPYEQYF
TRBJ2-1,TRBD1,TRBV28,CASSYLGQGVDEQFF
TRBJ1-1,.,TRBV14,CASSQARGITEAFF
TRBJ1-5,.,TRBV21-1,CASSKGWGETPSNQPQHF
TRBJ2-1,TRBD2,TRBV9,CASSPRAGGAYNEQFF
TRBJ2-2,TRBD2,TRBV7-8,CASSPRLAGRTGELFF
TRBJ2-2,.,TRBV2,CASSVTTVTGELFF
TRBJ2-5,.,TRBV7-2,CASSPIDPRGTETQYF
TRBJ2-5,.,TRBV7-8,CASSGGTQRWETQYF
TRBJ2-5,TRBD1,TRBV6-5,CASSRGTGRETQYF
TRBJ2-3,TRBD2,TRBV9,CASSVGLADITDTQYF
TRBJ1-2,.,TRBV6-5,CASSYTRSSLTYGYTF
TRBJ2-3,TRBD1,TRBV2,CASSRQGQADTQYF
TRBJ1-2,TRBD1,TRBV19,CASSIRLLTGINYGYTF
TRBJ1-5,.,TRBV27,CASSFEGLGQPQHF
TRBJ1-4,TRBD1,TRBV4-1,CASSLPGQGNEKLFF
TRBJ2-7,.,TRBV7-2,CASSLGGGSRYEQYF
TRBJ1-1,.,TRBV11-2,CASSSPGKNTEAFF
TRBJ2-1,TRBD2,TRBV29-1,CSGLPLAGEIDEQFF